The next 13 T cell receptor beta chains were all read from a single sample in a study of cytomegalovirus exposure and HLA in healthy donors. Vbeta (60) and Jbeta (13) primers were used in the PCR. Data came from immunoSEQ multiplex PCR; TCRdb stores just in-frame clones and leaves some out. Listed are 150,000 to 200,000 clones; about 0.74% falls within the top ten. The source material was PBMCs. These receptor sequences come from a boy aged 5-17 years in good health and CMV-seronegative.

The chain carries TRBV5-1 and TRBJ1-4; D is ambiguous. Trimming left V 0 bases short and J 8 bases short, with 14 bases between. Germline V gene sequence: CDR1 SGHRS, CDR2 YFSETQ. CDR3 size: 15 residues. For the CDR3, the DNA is TGCGCCAGCAGCTTGGTGGGCCAGGTTCGGGAAAAACTGTTTTTT. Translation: CASSLVGQVREKLFF.

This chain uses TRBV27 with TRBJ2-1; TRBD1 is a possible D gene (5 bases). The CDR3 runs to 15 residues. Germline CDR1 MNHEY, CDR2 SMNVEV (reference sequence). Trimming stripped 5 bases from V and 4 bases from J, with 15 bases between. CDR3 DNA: TGTGCCAGCAGTCCTAGGGGTGGAATTTACAATGAGCAGTTCTTC. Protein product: CASSPRGGIYNEQFF.

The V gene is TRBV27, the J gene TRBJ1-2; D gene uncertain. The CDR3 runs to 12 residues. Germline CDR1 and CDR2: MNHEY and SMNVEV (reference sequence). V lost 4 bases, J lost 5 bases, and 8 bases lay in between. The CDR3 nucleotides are TGTGCCAGCAGTTGGGAGGCATATGGCTACACCTTC. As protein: CASSWEAYGYTF.

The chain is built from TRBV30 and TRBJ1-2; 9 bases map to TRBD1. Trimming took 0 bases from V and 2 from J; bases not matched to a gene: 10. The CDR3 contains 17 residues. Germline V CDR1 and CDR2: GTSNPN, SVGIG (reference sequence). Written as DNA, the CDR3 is TGTGCCTGGAGTGTCCGGGGACAGGGAGTTCCCAACTATGGCTACACCTTC. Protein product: CAWSVRGQGVPNYGYTF. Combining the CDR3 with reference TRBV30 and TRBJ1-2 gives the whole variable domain SQTIHQWPATLVQPVGSPLSLECTVEGTSNPNLYWYRQAAGRGLQLLFYSVGIGQISSEVPQNLSASRPQDRQFILSSKKLLLSDSGFYLCAWSVRGQGVPNYGYTFGSGTRLTVV.

This chain's CDR3 is CAWSAGLALNEQFF. For the CDR3, the DNA is TGTGCCTGGAGTGCCGGACTAGCGCTCAATGAGCAGTTCTTC. The V call is TRBV30, the J call TRBJ2-1; 9 bases are a match to TRBD2. Germline CDR1 and CDR2: GTSNPN and SVGIG (reference sequence). Losses at the gene ends were 1 base for V and 6 bases for J; bases not matched to a gene: 4. There are 14 residues in the CDR3.

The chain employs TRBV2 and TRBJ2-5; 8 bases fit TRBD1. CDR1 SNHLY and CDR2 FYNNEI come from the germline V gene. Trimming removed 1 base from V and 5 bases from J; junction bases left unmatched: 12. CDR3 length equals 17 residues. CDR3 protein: CASSEGGGQGVWETQYF. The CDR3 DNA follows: TGTGCCAGCAGTGAAGGGGGTGGACAGGGAGTATGGGAGACCCAGTACTTC.

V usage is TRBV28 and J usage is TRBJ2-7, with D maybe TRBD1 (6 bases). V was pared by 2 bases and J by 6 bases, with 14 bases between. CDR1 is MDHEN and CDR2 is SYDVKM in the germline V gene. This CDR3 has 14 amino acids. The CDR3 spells CASSLTGSSAEQYF. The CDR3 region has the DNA TGTGCCAGCAGTTTAACAGGGTCGTCGGCCGAGCAGTACTTC.

CDR3: CASSFGHPGGDEQFF. CDR3 sequence (DNA): TGTGCCAGCAGTTTTGGACACCCGGGTGGGGATGAGCAGTTCTTC. V is TRBV28 and J is TRBJ2-1, with D perhaps matching TRBD1 (5 bases). The CDR3 extends over 15 amino acids. Deletions cut 3 bases from V and 8 bases from J, with 17 bases between. Per the germline V gene, CDR1 is MDHEN and CDR2 is SYDVKM.

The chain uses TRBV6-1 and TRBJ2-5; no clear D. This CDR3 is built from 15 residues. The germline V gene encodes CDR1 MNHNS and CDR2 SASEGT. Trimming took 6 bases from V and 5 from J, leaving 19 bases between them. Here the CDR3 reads CASRPRPRPLETQYF. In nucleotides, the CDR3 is TGTGCCAGCAGACCCAGGCCCCGGCCATTGGAGACCCAGTACTTC.

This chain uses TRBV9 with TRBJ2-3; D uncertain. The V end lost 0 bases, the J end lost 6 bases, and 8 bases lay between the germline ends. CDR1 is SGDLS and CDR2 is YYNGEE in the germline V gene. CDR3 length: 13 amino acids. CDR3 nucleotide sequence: TGTGCCAGCAGCGTAGCTAGAAGGGATACGCAGTATTTT. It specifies CASSVARRDTQYF.

CDR3 loop: CASSFMGGSPVEQYF. The CDR3 DNA follows: TGTGCCAGCAGCTTTATGGGGGGATCCCCGGTAGAGCAGTACTTC. V and J are TRBV7-6 and TRBJ2-7; D possibly corresponds to TRBD2 (6 bases). The CDR3 length is 15 residues. The germline gives CDR1 SGHVS, CDR2 FNYEAQ. V was trimmed by 3 bases and J by 7 bases, leaving 19 bases between them.

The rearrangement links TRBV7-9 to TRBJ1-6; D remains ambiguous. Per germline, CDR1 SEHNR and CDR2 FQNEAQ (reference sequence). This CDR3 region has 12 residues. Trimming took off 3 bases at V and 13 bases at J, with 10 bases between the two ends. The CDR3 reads CASSFGPGPLHF. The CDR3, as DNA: TGTGCCAGCAGCTTCGGTCCCGGGCCCCTCCACTTT.

The CDR3 reads CASSVRFGVGELFF. In DNA, the CDR3 is TGTGCCAGCAGTGTCCGGTTTGGAGTCGGGGAGCTGTTTTTT. This rearrangement joins TRBV6-1 to TRBJ2-2, with D hard to call. In germline, CDR1 is MNHNS, CDR2 SASEGT. The CDR3 spans 14 residues. V was clipped by 4 bases and J by 7 bases, with 13 bases between them.